This TCR beta chain emerged from a study of beta chain features in type 1 diabetes. Notes on this clone: Antigen unknown. This sample also contains other DNA sequences that code for the same CDR3.

Via CD45RO/CCR7/CD25/CD127/CD95/CD27, cells of the CD4+ naive, central memory, regulatory and stem cell-like memory subsets were sorted. As every portion of the isolated RNA was reverse transcribed, the sequencing read expressed TCRB transcripts. TCRdb's table, derived via immunoSEQ multiplex PCR, lists solely in-frame clones and lacks some. The table records hundreds of thousands of clones, 15% to 20% of them present only once. Study-level findings and limits: Type 1 diabetes patients had VDJ junctions that carried fewer insertions and more deletions. There was a moderate but significant shortening of TCRB CDR3s in all four CD4+ subsets of Type 1 diabetes patients.

The sample consisted of naive CD4+ T cells from blood. This TCR was recovered from a woman aged 18-29 years in good health.

The CDR3 loop reads CASSDQVGETQYF. DNA for the CDR3: TGTGCCAGCAGTGACCAGGTCGGGGAGACCCAGTACTTC. The J gene is TRBJ2-5, the V gene TRBV6-4; no clear D. Germline V gene lookup returns CDR1 MRHNA and CDR2 SNTAGT. The CDR3 covers 13 residues. Trimming left V 2 bases short and J 5 bases short, with 9 bases between.